What follows are 28 T cell receptor beta chains derived from one specimen sequenced in a study of blood T cell repertoires in COVID-19. TCRdb's copy holds only in-frame clones and misses some; the assay was immunoSEQ multiplex PCR. Of about 440,000 clones listed, 87% are singletons. The sequencing sample was made of PBMCs or T cells enriched from blood (not recorded which). All receptors derive from a woman aged 18-29 years with acute COVID-19.

The chain is built from TRBV24-1 and TRBJ1-6, with 9 bases fitting TRBD1. V lost 5 bases, J lost 5 bases, and 3 bases stayed unmatched. The CDR3 has 15 amino acids. Germline CDR1 is KGHDR and CDR2 is SFDVKD. CDR3 in DNA: TGTGCCACCAGTGCCCGGACAGGGGATAATTCACCCCTCCACTTT. Protein product: CATSARTGDNSPLHF.

The CDR3 DNA sequence: TGTGCCAGCAGCTCGGGACTAGCGGTTCCCGAGCAGTACTTC. Translated, it gives CASSSGLAVPEQYF. The genes are TRBV7-2 and TRBJ2-7, with 11 bases matching TRBD2. The CDR3 spans 14 residues. Germline CDR1 SGHTA, CDR2 FQGNSA. The V and J ends lost 4 bases and 6 bases, in that order; junction bases with no gene match: 5.

V gene TRBV29-1 combines with J gene TRBJ2-7; possibly TRBD2 for D (5 bases). The V and J ends lost 0 bases and 9 bases respectively, with 21 bases between them. This CDR3 comprises 15 residues. Germline V gene sequence: CDR1 SQVTM, CDR2 ANQGSEA. The CDR3 reads CSVEDRIERVGGQYF. As DNA, the CDR3 is TGCAGCGTTGAAGACCGGATTGAGAGGGTAGGAGGGCAGTACTTC.

V and J are TRBV11-3 and TRBJ2-2, with D maybe TRBD1 (5 bases). Trimming pared 5 bases from V and 0 bases from J, leaving 10 bases between. CDR3 length: 15 residues. Germline V lookup: CDR1 SGHNT, CDR2 YENEEA. The CDR3 DNA follows: TGTGCCAGCAGCCCTTTCAGGGCGAACACCGGGGAGCTGTTTTTT. Translating it yields CASSPFRANTGELFF.

The chain uses TRBV30 and TRBJ1-2; D might be TRBD1 (6 bases). In germline, CDR1 is GTSNPN, CDR2 SVGIG (reference sequence). CDR3 length: 15 amino acids. V lost 2 bases and J lost 5, with 18 bases in between. The CDR3 DNA reads as TGTGCCTGGAGTTCCTCGACAGGCGGGCGGTATGGCTACACCTTC. Encoded protein: CAWSSSTGGRYGYTF.

The genes are TRBV9 and TRBJ2-2; TRBD2 agrees at 14 bases. V lost 5 bases to trimming and J lost 4 bases; unmatched junction nucleotides: 10. The CDR3 has 18 residues. CDR1 and CDR2 (germline): SGDLS, YYNGEE. CDR3 loop: CASSGPGLAGAGTGELFF. DNA of the CDR3: TGTGCCAGCAGTGGTCCGGGACTAGCGGGAGCCGGCACCGGGGAGCTGTTTTTT.

The chain is built from TRBV9 and TRBJ1-1, with D perhaps matching TRBD1 (6 bases). Trimming shortened V by 2 bases and J by 4 bases, and 15 bases separated the two germline ends. Germline-derived CDR1 and CDR2 are SGDLS and YYNGEE. The CDR3 runs to 15 residues. The CDR3 bases are TGTGCCAGCAGCGTGGACAGTTCATTTGGCACTGAAGCTTTCTTT. Translated: CASSVDSSFGTEAFF.

This chain joins TRBV2 and TRBJ2-1; TRBD2 matches at 11 bases. The J segment lost 6 bases and the V segment lost 10 bases, leaving 8 bases of the junction unmatched. The CDR3 sequence is 14 residues long. Per the germline V gene, CDR1 is SNHLY and CDR2 is FYNNEI. The CDR3 protein is CANTPSGGRNEQFF. Here the CDR3 DNA reads TGTGCCAACACTCCTAGCGGGGGGCGCAATGAGCAGTTCTTC. Supplemented by reference TRBV2 and TRBJ2-1, the full variable domain reads EPEVTQTPSHQVTQMGQEVILRCVPISNHLYFYWYRQILGQKVEFLVSFYNNEISEKSEIFDDQFSVERPDGSNFTLKIRSTKLEDSAMYFCANTPSGGRNEQFFGPGTRLTVL.

The chain joins TRBV19 to TRBJ1-5, with 7 bases aligning to TRBD1. The J segment lost 3 bases and the V segment lost 0 bases, leaving 8 bases of the junction unmatched. Germline-derived CDR1 and CDR2 are LNHDA and SQIVND (reference sequence). This CDR3 is built from 17 residues. CDR3: CASSIDGTVNINQPQHF. The CDR3 DNA sequence: TGTGCCAGTAGTATAGATGGGACAGTTAACATCAATCAGCCCCAGCATTTT.

CDR3 region: CASSSLTSNYGYTF. Written as DNA, the CDR3 is TGTGCCAGCAGTTCCCTCACATCTAACTATGGCTACACCTTC. This rearrangement joins TRBV27 to TRBJ1-2; D gene ambiguous. The CDR3 contains 14 residues. Trimming cost V 4 bases and J 0 bases, with 9 bases left between them. CDR1 MNHEY and CDR2 SMNVEV come from the germline V gene (reference sequence).

The CDR3 sequence is CAWSKTRNNEQFF. The DNA of the CDR3 is TGTGCCTGGAGCAAGACTAGAAACAATGAGCAGTTCTTC. This chain joins TRBV30 and TRBJ2-1; perhaps TRBD2 as D (6 bases). V was pared by 3 bases and J by 5 bases, with 11 bases between. The CDR3 is 13 residues long. Germline CDR1 GTSNPN, CDR2 SVGIG (reference sequence).

The chain carries TRBV7-8 and TRBJ1-5, with D perhaps TRBD1 (5 bases). CDR3 length equals 13 residues. Germline V gene lookup returns CDR1 SGHVS and CDR2 FQNEAQ. With 10 bases removed from V and 4 bases from J, the gap between germline ends came to 14 bases. This CDR3 is CATSPGRNQPQHF. The DNA for the CDR3 is TGTGCCACTTCACCAGGGCGGAATCAGCCCCAGCATTTT.

The chain is built from TRBV15 and TRBJ2-7; 14 nucleotides agree with TRBD2. The CDR3 runs to 16 residues. V trimming: 1 base; J trimming: 4 bases; junction bases outside the gene matches: 3. Germline values: CDR1 LNHNV, CDR2 YYDKDF (reference sequence). The CDR3 loop is CATSRVGTSGRYEQYF. CDR3 in DNA: TGTGCCACCAGCAGAGTAGGGACTAGCGGGAGATACGAGCAGTACTTC.

The chain is built from TRBV7-2 and TRBJ1-5; no firm D call. The CDR3 sequence is 14 residues long. The V gene lost 5 bases and the J gene lost 6 bases, with 14 bases spanning the gap. Germline CDR1 reads SGHTA; CDR2 reads FQGNSA. The CDR3: CASSLQVDGQPQHF. The CDR3, as DNA: TGTGCCAGCAGCCTCCAGGTTGACGGTCAGCCCCAGCATTTT. Filled out from reference TRBV7-2 and TRBJ1-5, the complete variable domain reads GAGVSQSPSNKVTEKGKDVELRCDPISGHTALYWYRQSLGQGLEFLIYFQGNSAPDKSGLPSDRFSAERTGGSVSTLTIQRTQQEDSAVYLCASSLQVDGQPQHFGDGTRLSIL.

V and J are TRBV29-1 and TRBJ2-5, with 11 bases matching TRBD1. The CDR3 contains 15 residues. The V segment lost 1 base and the J segment 5 bases; nucleotides outside the gene matches: 6. The V gene's germline CDR1 is SQVTM and CDR2 ANQGSEA. CDR3 bases: TGCAGCGTTGAAGTTGGGACAGGGGGTTTTGAGACCCAGTACTTC. It translates to CSVEVGTGGFETQYF.

This sequence joins TRBV2 and TRBJ1-2, with D unclear. CDR3 length: 13 residues. V lost 7 bases and J 1 base, leaving 10 bases between the germline ends. Germline V gene sequence: CDR1 SNHLY, CDR2 FYNNEI. As DNA, the CDR3 is TGTGCCAGCACGTTGGGAGATAACTATGGCTACACCTTC. Translated: CASTLGDNYGYTF.

The genes are TRBV2 and TRBJ1-1, with 9 bases lining up with TRBD1. The junction had 4 bases not matched to a gene; V was cut back by 6 bases and J by 2 bases. The CDR3 contains 14 residues. Germline lookup yields CDR1 SNHLY and CDR2 FYNNEI. This CDR3 reads CASRHRGLNTEAFF. CDR3 coding DNA: TGTGCCAGCAGACACAGGGGGCTTAACACTGAAGCTTTCTTT.

This chain joins TRBV4-1 and TRBJ1-2; perhaps TRBD1 as D (6 bases). Germline CDR1 and CDR2: MGHRA and YSYEKL. The CDR3 totals 14 residues. V was trimmed by 4 bases and J by 4 bases, leaving 13 bases between them. CDR3 DNA sequence: TGCGCCAGCAGCCGAATGTGGGACACCTATGGCTACACCTTC. Residues: CASSRMWDTYGYTF.

The gene calls are TRBV11-3 and TRBJ1-6; TRBD1 matches at 9 bases. Germline loops: CDR1 SGHNT, CDR2 YENEEA. This CDR3 has 15 amino acids. V lost 1 base, J lost 7 bases, and 2 bases stayed unmatched. CDR3 nucleotide sequence: TGTGCCAGCAGCTTAGGAGGGACAGGGAATTCACCCCTCCACTTT. Translating it yields CASSLGGTGNSPLHF.

This clone is a singleton in its sample. Other nucleotide sequences from this sample produce the same CDR3. Here the CDR3 DNA reads TGTGCCAGCAGTGACCGGGGTTATAGCAATCAGCCCCAGCATTTT. As protein: CASSDRGYSNQPQHF. The V gene is TRBV6-1, the J gene TRBJ1-5; D unclear. The length of the CDR3 is 15 residues. Between the trimmed V and J ends, which lost 3 bases and 0 bases, there was a span of 9 bases. Germline V gives CDR1 MNHNS, CDR2 SASEGT.

V is TRBV7-9 and J is TRBJ1-5; no clear D gene. The CDR3 sequence is 12 residues long. V shed 5 bases and J shed 6 bases, with 8 bases lying between them. The germline gives CDR1 SEHNR, CDR2 FQNEAQ (reference sequence). The CDR3 bases are TGTGCCAGCAGCACGGTAGCTCAGCCCCAGCATTTT. Translated, it gives CASSTVAQPQHF.

The rearrangement uses TRBV7-8 and TRBJ1-2; D is unclear. Trimming cost V 4 bases and J 4 bases, with 16 bases left between them. The CDR3 extends over 15 amino acids. CDR1 SGHVS and CDR2 FQNEAQ come from the germline V gene. CDR3 nucleotides: TGTGCCAGCAGCTCAGTGGGGAGTGGATTCTATGGCTACACCTTC. Encoded protein: CASSSVGSGFYGYTF.

The V and J genes are TRBV4-1 and TRBJ2-3; TRBD2 matches at 16 bases. V lost 4 bases, J lost 5 bases, and 3 bases stayed unmatched. Germline CDR1 reads MGHRA; CDR2 reads YSYEKL. This CDR3 contains 16 residues. CDR3 amino acids: CASSRGLAGGQDTQYF. CDR3 coding DNA: TGCGCCAGCAGCCGGGGACTAGCGGGGGGGCAAGATACGCAGTATTTT.

Comments on this clone: Other DNA sequences in this sample translate to the same CDR3. The chain combines TRBV20-1 with TRBJ2-7; D is perhaps TRBD1 (5 bases). Germline values: CDR1 DFQATT, CDR2 SNEGSKA (reference sequence). V was pared by 6 bases and J by 5 bases, with 8 bases between. This CDR3 contains 10 residues. CDR3 nucleotides: TGCAGTGCCTCCAGGGACGAGCAGTACTTC. Residues: CSASRDEQYF.

The J gene is TRBJ1-2, the V gene TRBV7-9; 8 bases fit TRBD1. V shed 8 bases, J shed 4 bases, and the junction held 6 bases outside the gene matches. Germline V CDR1 and CDR2: SEHNR, FQNEAQ (reference sequence). The CDR3 consists of 13 residues. CDR3 DNA: TGTGCCAGCGCCCGGACAGGGAGCTATGGCTACACCTTC. This sequence encodes CASARTGSYGYTF.

The chain links TRBV6-5 to TRBJ1-2; D might be TRBD1 (6 bases). The germline V gene has CDR1 MNHEY and CDR2 SVGAGI. The CDR3 is 14 residues long. With 7 bases removed from V and 3 bases from J, the gap between germline ends came to 15 bases. The CDR3, as DNA: TGTGCCAGCAACGACAGGTTCTCCGACTATGGCTACACCTTC. Its translation is CASNDRFSDYGYTF.

The genes are TRBV4-1 and TRBJ1-5, with D possibly being TRBD1 (6 bases). CDR3 length: 17 amino acids. CDR1 and CDR2 (germline): MGHRA, YSYEKL. Trimming took 1 base from V and 0 from J, leaving 13 bases between them. CDR3 coding DNA: TGCGCCAGCAGCCAAGCACCGGGACAAGATAGCAATCAGCCCCAGCATTTT. Translating it yields CASSQAPGQDSNQPQHF.

This chain joins TRBV5-1 and TRBJ2-7; 11 positions match TRBD2. CDR3 length equals 16 residues. V gave up 4 bases and J gave up 2 bases; unmatched junction bases: 8. Germline values: CDR1 SGHRS, CDR2 YFSETQ. The CDR3 nucleotides read TGCGCCAGCAGCCCACAGACTAGCGGGAAAGCCTACGAGCAGTACTTC. Translating it yields CASSPQTSGKAYEQYF.